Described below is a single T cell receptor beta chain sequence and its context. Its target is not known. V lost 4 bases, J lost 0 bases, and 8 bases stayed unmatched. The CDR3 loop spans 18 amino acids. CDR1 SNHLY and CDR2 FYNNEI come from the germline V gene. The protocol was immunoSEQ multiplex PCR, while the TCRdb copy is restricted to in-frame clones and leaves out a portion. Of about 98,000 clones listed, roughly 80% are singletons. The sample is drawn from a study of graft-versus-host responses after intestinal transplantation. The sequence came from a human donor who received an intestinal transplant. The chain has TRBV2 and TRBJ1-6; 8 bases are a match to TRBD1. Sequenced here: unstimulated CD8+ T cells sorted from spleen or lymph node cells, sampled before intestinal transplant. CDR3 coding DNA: TGTGCCAGCAGTGGGATCAGGGGGCAACACTCCTATAATTCACCCCTCCACTTT. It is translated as CASSGIRGQHSYNSPLHF.